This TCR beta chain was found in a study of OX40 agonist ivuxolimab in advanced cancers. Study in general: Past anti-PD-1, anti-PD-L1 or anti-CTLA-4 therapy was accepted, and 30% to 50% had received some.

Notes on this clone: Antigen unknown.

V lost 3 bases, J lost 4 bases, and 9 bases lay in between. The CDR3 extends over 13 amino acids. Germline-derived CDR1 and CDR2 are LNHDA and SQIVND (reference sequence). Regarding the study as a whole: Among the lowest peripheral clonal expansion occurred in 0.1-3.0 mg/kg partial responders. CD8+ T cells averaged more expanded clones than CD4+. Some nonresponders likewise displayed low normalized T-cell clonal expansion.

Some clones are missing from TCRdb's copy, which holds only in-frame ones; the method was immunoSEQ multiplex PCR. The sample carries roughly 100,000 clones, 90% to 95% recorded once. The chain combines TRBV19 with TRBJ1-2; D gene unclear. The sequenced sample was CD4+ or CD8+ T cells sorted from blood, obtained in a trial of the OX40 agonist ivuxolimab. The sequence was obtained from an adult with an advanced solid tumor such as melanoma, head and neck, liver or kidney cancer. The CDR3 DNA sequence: TGTGCCAGTAGTATTGTCAGAAGCTATGGCTACACCTTC. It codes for CASSIVRSYGYTF.